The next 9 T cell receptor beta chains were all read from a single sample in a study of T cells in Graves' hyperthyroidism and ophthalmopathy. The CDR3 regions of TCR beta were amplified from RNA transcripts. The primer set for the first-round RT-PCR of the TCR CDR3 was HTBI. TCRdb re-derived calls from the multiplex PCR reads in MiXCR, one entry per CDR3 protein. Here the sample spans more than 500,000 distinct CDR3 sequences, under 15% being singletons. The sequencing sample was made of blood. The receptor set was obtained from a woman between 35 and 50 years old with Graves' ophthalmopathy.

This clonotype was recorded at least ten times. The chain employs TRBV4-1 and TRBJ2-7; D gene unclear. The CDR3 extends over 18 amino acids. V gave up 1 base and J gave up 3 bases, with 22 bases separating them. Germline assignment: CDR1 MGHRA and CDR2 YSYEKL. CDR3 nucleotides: TGCGCCAGCAGCCAAGGTTTGCAAGGCCTTTCACGTGTCTACGAGCAGTACTTC. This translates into CASSQGLQGLSRVYEQYF.

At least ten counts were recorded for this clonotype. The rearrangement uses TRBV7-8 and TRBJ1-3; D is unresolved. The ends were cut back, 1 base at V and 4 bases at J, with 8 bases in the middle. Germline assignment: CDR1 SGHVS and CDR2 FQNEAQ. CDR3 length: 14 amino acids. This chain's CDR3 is CASSLVQLGNTIYF. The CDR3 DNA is TGTGCCAGCAGCTTAGTACAGTTAGGAAACACCATATATTTT.

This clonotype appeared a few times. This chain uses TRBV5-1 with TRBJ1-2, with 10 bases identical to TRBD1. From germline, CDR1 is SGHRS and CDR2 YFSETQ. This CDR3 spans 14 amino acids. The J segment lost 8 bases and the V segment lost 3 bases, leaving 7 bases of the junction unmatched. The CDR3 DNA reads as TGCGCCAGCAGCTGGGGGGACAGGGGAGGCGGCTACACCTTC. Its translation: CASSWGDRGGGYTF.

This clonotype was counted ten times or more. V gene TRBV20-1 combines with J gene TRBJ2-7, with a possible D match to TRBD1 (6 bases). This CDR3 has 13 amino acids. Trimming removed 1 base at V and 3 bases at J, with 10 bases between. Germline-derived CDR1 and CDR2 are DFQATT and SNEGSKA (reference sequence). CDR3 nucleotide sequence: TGCAGTGCTAGAGTTCTGACAGGCTACGAGCAGTACTTC. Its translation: CSARVLTGYEQYF.

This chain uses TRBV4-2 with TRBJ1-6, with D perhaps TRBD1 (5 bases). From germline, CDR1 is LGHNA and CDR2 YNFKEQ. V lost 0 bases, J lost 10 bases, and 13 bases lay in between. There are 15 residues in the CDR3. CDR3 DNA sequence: TGTGCCAGCAGCCAAGACGAGCTAAGGGGCTCACCCCTCCACTTT. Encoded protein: CASSQDELRGSPLHF.

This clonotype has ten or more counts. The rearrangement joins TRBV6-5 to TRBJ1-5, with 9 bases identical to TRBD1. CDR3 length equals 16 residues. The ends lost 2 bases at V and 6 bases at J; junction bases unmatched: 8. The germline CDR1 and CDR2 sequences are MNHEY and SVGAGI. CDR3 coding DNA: TGTGCCAGCAGTTACGTGACAGGGGGTGTACTTCAGCCCCAGCATTTT. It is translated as CASSYVTGGVLQPQHF.

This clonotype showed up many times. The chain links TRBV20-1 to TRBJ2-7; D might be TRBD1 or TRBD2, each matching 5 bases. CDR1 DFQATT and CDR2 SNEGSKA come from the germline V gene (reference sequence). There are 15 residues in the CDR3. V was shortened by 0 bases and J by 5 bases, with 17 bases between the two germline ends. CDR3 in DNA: TGCAGTGCTAGAGACACGGGACGGTCCCTCCACGAGCAGTACTTC. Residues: CSARDTGRSLHEQYF.

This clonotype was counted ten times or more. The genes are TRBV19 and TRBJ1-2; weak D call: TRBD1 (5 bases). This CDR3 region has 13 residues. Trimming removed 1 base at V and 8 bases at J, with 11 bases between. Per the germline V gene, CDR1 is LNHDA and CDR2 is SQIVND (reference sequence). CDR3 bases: TGTGCCAGTAGTATAGTAAGGGGTGGAGGCTACACCTTC. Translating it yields CASSIVRGGGYTF.

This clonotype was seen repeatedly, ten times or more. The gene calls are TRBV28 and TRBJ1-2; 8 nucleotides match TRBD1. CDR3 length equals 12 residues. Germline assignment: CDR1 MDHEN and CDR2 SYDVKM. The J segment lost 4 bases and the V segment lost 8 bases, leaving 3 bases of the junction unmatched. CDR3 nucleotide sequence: TGTGCCAGCGAGGACAGGGCCTATGGCTACACCTTC. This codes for CASEDRAYGYTF.